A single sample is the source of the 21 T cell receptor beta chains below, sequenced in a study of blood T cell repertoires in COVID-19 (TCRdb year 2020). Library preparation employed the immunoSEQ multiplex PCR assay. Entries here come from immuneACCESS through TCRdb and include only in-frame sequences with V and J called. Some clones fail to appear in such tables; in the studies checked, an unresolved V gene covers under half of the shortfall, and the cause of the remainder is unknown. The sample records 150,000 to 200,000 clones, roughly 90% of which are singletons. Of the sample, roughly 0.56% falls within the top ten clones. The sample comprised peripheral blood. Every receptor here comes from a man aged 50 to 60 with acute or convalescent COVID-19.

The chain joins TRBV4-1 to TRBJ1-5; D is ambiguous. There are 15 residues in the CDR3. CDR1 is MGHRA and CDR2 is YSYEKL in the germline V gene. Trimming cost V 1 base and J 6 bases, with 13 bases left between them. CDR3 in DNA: TGCGCCAGCAGCCAAGGGATATTCGGAGGTCAGCCCCAGCATTTT. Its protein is CASSQGIFGGQPQHF.

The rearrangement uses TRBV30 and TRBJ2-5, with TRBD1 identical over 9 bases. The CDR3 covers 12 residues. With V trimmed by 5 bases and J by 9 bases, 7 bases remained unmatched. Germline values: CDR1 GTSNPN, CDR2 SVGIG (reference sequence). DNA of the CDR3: TGTGCCTGGGGGACAGGGACAATAGCCCAGTACTTC. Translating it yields CAWGTGTIAQYF.

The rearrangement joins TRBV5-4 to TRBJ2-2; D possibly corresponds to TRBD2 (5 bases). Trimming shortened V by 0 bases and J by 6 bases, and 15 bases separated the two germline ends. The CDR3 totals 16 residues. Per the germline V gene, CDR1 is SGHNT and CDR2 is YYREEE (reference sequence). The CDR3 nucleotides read TGTGCCAGCAGCTTGGCCCTACCGGACTGGGCCGGGGAGCTGTTTTTT. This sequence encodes CASSLALPDWAGELFF.

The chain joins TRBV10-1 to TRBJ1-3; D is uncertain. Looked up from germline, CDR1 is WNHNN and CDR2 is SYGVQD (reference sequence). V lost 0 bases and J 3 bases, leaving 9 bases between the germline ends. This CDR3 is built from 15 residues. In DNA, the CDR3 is TGCGCCAGCAGTGAGTCGAGAGGGAATGGAAACACCATATATTTT. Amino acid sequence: CASSESRGNGNTIYF.

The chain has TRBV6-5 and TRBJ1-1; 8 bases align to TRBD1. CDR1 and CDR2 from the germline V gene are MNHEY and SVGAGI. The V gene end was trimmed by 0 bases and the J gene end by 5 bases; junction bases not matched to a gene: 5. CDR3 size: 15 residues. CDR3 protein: CASSYSFRGLTEAFF. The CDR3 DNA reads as TGTGCCAGCAGTTACTCGTTCAGGGGGCTGACTGAAGCTTTCTTT.

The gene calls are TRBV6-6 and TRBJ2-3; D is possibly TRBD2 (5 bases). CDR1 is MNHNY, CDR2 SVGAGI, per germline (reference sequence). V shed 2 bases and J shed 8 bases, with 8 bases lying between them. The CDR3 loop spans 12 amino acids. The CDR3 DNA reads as TGTGCCAGCAGTTACGGGAGTGGTACGCAGTATTTT. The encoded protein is CASSYGSGTQYF.

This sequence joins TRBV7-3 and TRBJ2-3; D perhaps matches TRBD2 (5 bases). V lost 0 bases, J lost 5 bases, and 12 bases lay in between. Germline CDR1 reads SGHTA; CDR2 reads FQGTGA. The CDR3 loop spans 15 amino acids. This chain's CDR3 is CASSLTGLGGDTQYF. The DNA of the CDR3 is TGTGCCAGCAGCTTAACGGGGTTAGGAGGAGATACGCAGTATTTT. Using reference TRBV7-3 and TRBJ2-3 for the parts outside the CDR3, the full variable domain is GAGVSQTPSNKVTEKGKYVELRCDPISGHTALYWYRQSLGQGPEFLIYFQGTGAADDSGLPNDRFFAVRPEGSVSTLKIQRTERGDSAVYLCASSLTGLGGDTQYFGPGTRLTVL.

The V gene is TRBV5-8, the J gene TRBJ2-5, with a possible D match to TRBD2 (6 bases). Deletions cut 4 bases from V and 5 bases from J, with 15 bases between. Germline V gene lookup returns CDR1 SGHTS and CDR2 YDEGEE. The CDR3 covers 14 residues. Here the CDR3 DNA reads TGTGCCAGCAGCACGGGGACTTTGGGGGAGACCCAGTACTTC. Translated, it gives CASSTGTLGETQYF.

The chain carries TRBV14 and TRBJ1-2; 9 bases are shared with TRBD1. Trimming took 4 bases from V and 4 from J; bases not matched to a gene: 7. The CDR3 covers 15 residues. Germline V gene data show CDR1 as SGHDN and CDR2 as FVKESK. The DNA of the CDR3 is TGTGCCAGCAGCCCCGCCGGGACAGGGTCCTATGGCTACACCTTC. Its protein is CASSPAGTGSYGYTF.

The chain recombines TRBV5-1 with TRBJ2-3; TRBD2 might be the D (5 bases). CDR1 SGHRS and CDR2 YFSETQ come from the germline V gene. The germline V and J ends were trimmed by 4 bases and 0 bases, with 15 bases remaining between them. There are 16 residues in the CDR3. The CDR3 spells CASSGRAVTSTDTQYF. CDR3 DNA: TGCGCCAGCAGCGGCCGAGCGGTAACTAGCACAGATACGCAGTATTTT.

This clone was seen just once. The CDR3 reads CASSYVGDEQYV. The DNA of the CDR3 is TGTGCCAGCAGTTACGTAGGAGACGAGCAGTACGTC. The chain employs TRBV6-2 or TRBV6-3 and TRBJ2-7; D gene uncertain. Germline V gives CDR1 MNHEY, CDR2 SVGEGT. There are 12 residues in the CDR3. V was shortened by 2 bases and J by 5 bases, with 7 bases between the two germline ends.

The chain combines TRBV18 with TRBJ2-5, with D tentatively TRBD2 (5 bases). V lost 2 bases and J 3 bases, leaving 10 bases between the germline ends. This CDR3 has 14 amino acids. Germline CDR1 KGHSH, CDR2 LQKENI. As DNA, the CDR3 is TGTGCCAGCTCACCAGTATCAGCGGAAGAGACCCAGTACTTC. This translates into CASSPVSAEETQYF. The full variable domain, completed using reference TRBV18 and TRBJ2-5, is NAGVMQNPRHLVRRRGQEARLRCSPMKGHSHVYWYRQLPEEGLKFMVYLQKENIIDESGMPKERFSAEFPKEGPSILRIQQVVRGDSAAYFCASSPVSAEETQYFGPGTRLLVL.

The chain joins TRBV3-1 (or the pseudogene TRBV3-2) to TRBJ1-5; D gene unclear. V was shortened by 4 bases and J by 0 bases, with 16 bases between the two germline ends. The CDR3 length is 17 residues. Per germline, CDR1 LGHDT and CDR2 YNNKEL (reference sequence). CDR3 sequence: CASSRRVRNYSNQPQHF. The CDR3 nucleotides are TGTGCCAGCAGCCGGCGGGTTCGGAATTATAGCAATCAGCCCCAGCATTTT.

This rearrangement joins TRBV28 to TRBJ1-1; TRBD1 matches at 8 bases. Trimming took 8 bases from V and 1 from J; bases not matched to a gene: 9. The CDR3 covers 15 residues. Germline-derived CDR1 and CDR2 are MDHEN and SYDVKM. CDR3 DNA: TGTGCCAGCCTCGGCCAGGGGGCAGGGAACACTGAAGCTTTCTTT. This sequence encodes CASLGQGAGNTEAFF.

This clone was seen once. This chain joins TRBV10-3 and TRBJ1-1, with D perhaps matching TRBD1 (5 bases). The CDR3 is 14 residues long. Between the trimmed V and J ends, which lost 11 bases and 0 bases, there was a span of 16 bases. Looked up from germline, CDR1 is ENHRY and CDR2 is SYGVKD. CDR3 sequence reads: CAGGKDRLNTEAFF. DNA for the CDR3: TGTGCCGGGGGGAAAGACAGATTGAACACTGAAGCTTTCTTT.

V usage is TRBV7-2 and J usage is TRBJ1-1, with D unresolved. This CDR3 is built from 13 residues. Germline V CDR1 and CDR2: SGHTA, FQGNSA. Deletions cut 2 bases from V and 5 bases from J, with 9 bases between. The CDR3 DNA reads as TGTGCCAGCAGCTTAACCGGGAGGACTGAAGCTTTCTTT. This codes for CASSLTGRTEAFF.

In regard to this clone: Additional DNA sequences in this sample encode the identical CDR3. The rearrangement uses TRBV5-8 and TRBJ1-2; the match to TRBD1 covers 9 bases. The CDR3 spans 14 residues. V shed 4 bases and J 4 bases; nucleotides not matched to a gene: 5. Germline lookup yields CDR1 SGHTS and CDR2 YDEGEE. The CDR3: CASSTLDRGYGYTF. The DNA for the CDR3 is TGTGCCAGCAGCACTCTGGACAGGGGCTATGGCTACACCTTC.

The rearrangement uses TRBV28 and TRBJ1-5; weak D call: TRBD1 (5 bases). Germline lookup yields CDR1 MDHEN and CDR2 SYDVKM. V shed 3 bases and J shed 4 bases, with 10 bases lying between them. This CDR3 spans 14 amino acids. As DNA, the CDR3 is TGTGCCAGCAGTTTGACAGTCCAAAATCAGCCCCAGCATTTT. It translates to CASSLTVQNQPQHF. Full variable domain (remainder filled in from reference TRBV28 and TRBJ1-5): DVKVTQSSRYLVKRTGEKVFLECVQDMDHENMFWYRQDPGLGLRLIYFSYDVKMKEKGDIPEGYSVSREKKERFSLILESASTNQTSMYLCASSLTVQNQPQHFGDGTRLSIL.

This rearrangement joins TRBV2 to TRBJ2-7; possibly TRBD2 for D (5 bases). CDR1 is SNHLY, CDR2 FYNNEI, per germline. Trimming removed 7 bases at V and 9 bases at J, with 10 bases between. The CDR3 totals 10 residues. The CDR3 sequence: CASMAGVQYV. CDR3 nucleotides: TGTGCCAGCATGGCGGGCGTGCAGTACGTC.

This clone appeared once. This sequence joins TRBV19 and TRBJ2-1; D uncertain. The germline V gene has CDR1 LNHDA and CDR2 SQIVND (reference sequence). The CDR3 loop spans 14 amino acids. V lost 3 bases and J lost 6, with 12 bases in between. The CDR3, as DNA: TGTGCCAGTAGTATTTGGGCTGCATCCAATGAGCAGTTCTTC. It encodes CASSIWAASNEQFF.

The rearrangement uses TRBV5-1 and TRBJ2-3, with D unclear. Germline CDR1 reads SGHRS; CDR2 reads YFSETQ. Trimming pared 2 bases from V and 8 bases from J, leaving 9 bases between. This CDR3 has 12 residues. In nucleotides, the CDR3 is TGCGCCAGCAGCTTCGAGATCGGTACGCAGTATTTT. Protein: CASSFEIGTQYF.